This TCR beta chain came from a study of blood T cell repertoires in COVID-19 (dated by TCRdb to 2020 to 2021). General notes on the study: Collaborator samples came from the United States, Italy and Spain and covered acute and convalescent phases of COVID-19. The dataset comprised deeply sampled blood TCRbeta repertoires from subjects exposed to, actively infected with, or recovered from COVID-19. The prospective study material was composed of cDNA or gDNA derived from T cells, B-cell-depleted T cells, or PBMCs. Where available, HLA class I and class II types were obtained from metadata supplied by the sample provider rather than from assay-based typing. Sample metadata almost always included a de-identified subject ID, COVID-19 status, age in years and sex. A freely available public database, intended as a resource for researchers studying the immune response to SARS-CoV-2, is where the repertoires were released. The samples were drawn from two sources: the first 160 participants of the ongoing ImmuneRACE study, and fewer than 1,500 subjects contributed by 6 global collaborators. What the study reported, not specific to this receptor: The quantity of clinical and demographic metadata differed by source and by participant and was supplied without curation.

In the prospective study, participants were about 18 to 95 years old, resided in fewer than 25 geographic areas of the United States, and were enrolled through a virtual design. In the prospective study, cohorts were assigned on the basis of participant-reported clinical history obtained from a screening survey and a study questionnaire. ImmuneRACE Cohort 3 recovered participants were defined by two consecutive negative NP/OP PCR tests, healthcare professional clearance, or symptom resolution. Each participant in the prospective study had whole blood, serum and a nasopharyngeal or oropharyngeal swab collected by mobile phlebotomists. Over a 2-month period, participants in the prospective study had the option of providing additional blood draws and questionnaires. Blood samples from the prospective study were shipped frozen or at room temperature prior to DNA extraction. TCRbeta CDR3 regions were amplified from genomic DNA using the immunoSEQ Assay, a bias-controlled multiplex PCR. The original pipeline was this. The number of nucleated cells in each sample was estimated from the amplification of reference gene primers within the assay. To quantify the absolute abundance of each unique TCRbeta CDR3 rearrangement, sequence reads were collapsed and filtered. For each sample, productive Simpson clonality was calculated as the square root of Simpson's diversity index across productive rearrangements. The clones in this table, taken by TCRdb from immuneACCESS, are in-frame only. Not every clone is retained; where verified, under half of the shortfall comes from an unresolved V gene, and the cause of the rest is unknown. V and J calls and clone size are those listed in that table; D and trimming were worked out from the DNA. The sample yields 150,000 to 200,000 clones; over 80% were counted once. Around 13% of the sample is in the top ten clones.

The CDR3 sequence holds 13 residues, the cysteine and phenylalanine included. Only the CDR3 part of the read is kept: 39 bases, read in frame from the first base. Looking up the germline V gene yields CDR1 MNHEY and CDR2 SVGAGI. Trimming takes 8 bases off V and 2 bases off J; junction bases not matched to a gene: 3. As concerns this clone: Its antigen is currently not known. Per-base qualities were not stored, and no clone one base away is much larger.

This clonotype originated in a woman aged 60 to 75 who had recovered from COVID-19. Rearrangement joined TRBV6-5 to TRBJ1-3; 7 middle bases align to TRBD1. Sequenced input: PBMCs or T cells enriched from blood (not recorded which). For the CDR3, the sequence is CASDRDPGNTIYF. The nucleotides are TGTGCCAGCGACAGGGACCCTGGAAACACCATATATTTT.